A selection of T cell receptor beta chains follows, all from one sample in a study. TCRdb passed the RT-PCR reads through MiXCR, listing each CDR3 protein once. The sample comprises fewer than 800,000 distinct CDR3 sequences, approximately 15% of which are singletons, and about 3.9% rests with the top ten. Sample: memory CD4+ T cells from blood. These receptors all stem from a female donor in good health, serving as a healthy control. The CDR3 runs from the conserved cysteine through the conserved F or W. Fields, in order: clone size, J gene, D gene, V gene, CDR3 DNA, CDR3 protein. A D gene is named only where the DNA matches it firmly. Not every row has a clone size; where given, it reads once, few, many or a size class.

>many|TRBJ2-5|NA|TRBV28
TGTGCCAGCCGCAGGGAGATGGCCCAGTACTTC
CASRREMAQYF
>few|TRBJ2-5|NA|TRBV7-2
TGTGCCAGCAGCCTCGAGAGGCAAGGGACCCAGTACTTC
CASSLERQGTQYF
>NA|TRBJ2-3|TRBD1|TRBV2
TGTGCCAGCAGTGATTTGGGGACAGGGGGCGCAGATACGCAGTATTTT
CASSDLGTGGADTQYF
>many|TRBJ1-5|NA|TRBV12-3/TRBV12-4
TGTGCCAGCAGGATGGACCTCGGGCACAATCAGCCCCAGCATTTT
CASRMDLGHNQPQHF
>NA|TRBJ2-2|NA|TRBV5-1
TGCGCCAGCAGCTTGGCCCCAACCCTGACAGGGAACACCGGGGAGCTGTTTTTT
CASSLAPTLTGNTGELFF
>NA|TRBJ1-5|NA|TRBV27
TGTGACAGCAGTTCGGGATTCCAGCCCCAGCATTTT
CDSSSGFQPQHF
>few|TRBJ2-7|NA|TRBV5-1
TGCGCCAGCAGCCGTGGGGAGGTTTGGGGGAACCACCTCGAGCAGTACTTC
CASSRGEVWGNHLEQYF
>few|TRBJ1-6|NA|TRBV5-6
TGTGCCAGCAGCGCCAGGGTTGATTCACCCCTCCACTTT
CASSARVDSPLHF
>few|TRBJ1-6|TRBD1|TRBV6-6
TGTGCCAGCAGTCCACCGGGACAGGATAATTCACCCCTCCACTTT
CASSPPGQDNSPLHF
>many|TRBJ1-1|NA|TRBV5-6
TGTGCCAGCAGTTTAGGGGTCACTGAAGCTTTCTTT
CASSLGVTEAFF
>few|TRBJ1-2|NA|TRBV12-3/TRBV12-4
TGTGCCAGCAGTCAGAGATCCACCTATGGCTACACCTTC
CASSQRSTYGYTF
>many|TRBJ1-2|NA|TRBV27
TGTGCCAGCAAGACAGGTCCCTATGGCTACACCTTC
CASKTGPYGYTF
>NA|TRBJ2-5|TRBD2|TRBV5-4
TGTGCCAGCAGCTTAGAACTAGCGTCACAAGAGACCCAGTACTTC
CASSLELASQETQYF
>few|TRBJ2-2|TRBD2|TRBV5-1
TGCGCCAGCAGCCCCGTAGCGGGCGCGAACACCGGGGAGCTGTTTTTT
CASSPVAGANTGELFF
>few|TRBJ2-7|TRBD1|TRBV2
TGTGCCAGCAGTGAGGGACAGGGCCTCTACTACGAGCAGTACTTC
CASSEGQGLYYEQYF
>many|TRBJ1-6|NA|TRBV28
TGTGCCAGCAGTTCTCCAGGGTTCAATTCACCCCTCCACTTT
CASSSPGFNSPLHF
>many|TRBJ2-5|TRBD1|TRBV20-1
TGCAGTGCTAGTGCTCCCGGGACAGGGAGAGGGGAGACCCAGTACTTC
CSASAPGTGRGETQYF
>few|TRBJ2-5|NA|TRBV20-1
TGCAGTGCCAACCTCCCACTGGCGGGATTGTCGAGGAGCCAAGAGACCCAGTACTTC
CSANLPLAGLSRSQETQYF
>NA|TRBJ2-2|TRBD1|TRBV7-7
TGTGCCAGCAGCTTTACGACAGGGGCCGGGGAGCTGTTTTTT
CASSFTTGAGELFF
>few|TRBJ2-7|NA|TRBV28
TGTGCCAGCAGGTTACAGGGCGTCTACGAGCAGTACTTC
CASRLQGVYEQYF
>many|TRBJ1-1|NA|TRBV29-1
TGCAGCGTCATGGAGGTAGAAGCTTTCTTT
CSVMEVEAFF
>many|TRBJ2-7|NA|TRBV7-2
TGTGCCAGCAGACTACAGGGCATATCCGACGAGCAGTACTTC
CASRLQGISDEQYF
>few|TRBJ2-3|TRBD2|TRBV20-1
TGCAGTGCCCCAGGACTAGCGGGGAAAAATACGCAGTATTTT
CSAPGLAGKNTQYF
>many|TRBJ1-2|NA|TRBV12-3/TRBV12-4
TGTGCCAGCACCGGGACCCCTATCAACTATGGCTACACCTTC
CASTGTPINYGYTF
>many|TRBJ2-1|NA|TRBV15
TGTGCCACCAGCAGTCCGGGTCGGGTTAGCAATGAGCAGTTCTTC
CATSSPGRVSNEQFF
>few|TRBJ1-5|NA|TRBV6-2/TRBV6-3
TGTGCCAGCAGTTACTCGATCTTCGGTCAGCCCCAGCATTTT
CASSYSIFGQPQHF
>many|TRBJ2-5|TRBD2|TRBV10-2
TGCGCCAGCAGTGATAGGACTAGCGGCCAAGAGACCCAGTACTTC
CASSDRTSGQETQYF
>few|TRBJ1-6|NA|TRBV7-2
TGTGCCAGCAGCCAAGAGGCCGGATCACCCCTCCACTTT
CASSQEAGSPLHF
>NA|TRBJ1-2|NA|TRBV6-6
TGTGCCAGCAGTTACGATCAGGGAGACTATGGCTACACCTTC
CASSYDQGDYGYTF
>NA|TRBJ1-1|TRBD1|TRBV27
TGTGCCAGCAGTTTATCCGGGACAGCCTACACTGAAGCTTTCTTT
CASSLSGTAYTEAFF
>NA|TRBJ1-2|NA|TRBV6-1
TGTGCCAGCAGTGGACAGCCTAACTATGGCTACACCTTC
CASSGQPNYGYTF
>few|TRBJ1-2|TRBD1|TRBV4-1
TGCGCCAGCAGCCAAGGACAGGGGATCTATGGCTACACCTTC
CASSQGQGIYGYTF